This T cell receptor beta chain was sequenced in a study of human T cells and chemical hapten exposure. Time point: patch test 2, 6 weeks after DPC sensitization. The treatment was: therapeutic diphenylcyclopropenone sensitization with weekly scalp DPC. Germline CDR1 reads SGDLS; CDR2 reads YYNGEE. CDR3 size: 13 residues. The V and J ends lost 0 bases and 1 base respectively, with 4 bases between them. Ten or more counts support this clonotype. The target antigen is unknown. Overall study findings and caveats: Controls had significantly fewer large CDR3 similarity clusters than were formed by expanded TCRs. More PT1 expanded TCRs went with higher patch test scores.

Source study methods: There were a median of around 100,000 TCRs per sample, with a range from roughly 23,224 to 750,000. TCRdb re-derived calls from the RACE reads in MiXCR, one entry per CDR3 protein. V and J calls and clone size were set by TCRdb, not the authors. The repertoire includes fewer than 85,000 distinct CDR3 sequences, about a tenth of them detected once, and approximately 2.5% sits in the top ten. V and J are TRBV9 and TRBJ1-1; no firm D call. This sequence was found in a woman in her twenties or thirties with alopecia areata. Some clones in this sample may be carry-over from other donors' samples. Here the sequenced sample was whole blood, taken in connection with sensitization to the hapten diphenylcyclopropenone (DPC). CDR3 nucleotide sequence: TGTGCCAGCAGCGTAGCTAGGAACACTGAAGCTTTCTTT. This sequence encodes CASSVARNTEAFF.